This T cell receptor (beta chain) was sequenced for a study of read filtering for tumor transcriptome and immune sequencing. This CDR3 comprises 15 residues. CDR1 and CDR2 from the germline V gene are SEHNR and FQNEAQ (reference sequence). V was trimmed by 3 bases and J by 0 bases, leaving 12 bases between them. This library used 300 to 500 ng RNA and molecular barcoded adaptors spanning alpha/delta and beta/gamma chains. Via MiXCR, TCRdb re-called the reads, giving one row per CDR3 protein. The sample comprises about 41,000 distinct CDR3 sequences, 13% of which are singletons, and about 32% rests with the top ten.

The sequence was obtained from a donor over 35 with multiple myeloma. Sequencing was done on a sample of a population of CD138-negative cells sorted from bone marrow. V gene TRBV7-9 combines with J gene TRBJ2-7; D is undetermined. Written as DNA, the CDR3 is TGTGCCAGCAGCTTGACCCCTAGGGCCTCCTACGAGCAGTACTTC. It encodes CASSLTPRASYEQYF.